This T cell receptor (beta chain) was observed in a study of TIL therapy for anti-PD-1-resistant metastatic lung cancer. Study information: A handful of tumors were EGFR-mutant and two were ALK-rearranged.

The CDR3 is 13 residues long. Germline V gene lookup returns CDR1 MNHEY and CDR2 SVGAGI. The V gene lost 5 bases and the J gene lost 2 bases, with 9 bases spanning the gap. On this clone itself: At the DNA level, this CDR3 is encoded by other sequences in the same sample as well.

Sequencing used immunoSEQ v3. Clones were sequenced by immunoSEQ multiplex PCR, and TCRdb holds only the in-frame ones, with some missing. This table holds approximately 20,000 clones, 78% found once. This sample's time point: pre-treatment sample, taken before nivolumab and TIL therapy. Adults with stage 4 NSCLC were enrolled in a phase I trial. This chain joins TRBV6-5 and TRBJ1-2; D is unclear. This specimen consisted of blood, obtained at baseline. This TCR derives from a person aged 25 to 80 with non-small cell lung cancer. The CDR3 spells CASSRQGNYGYTF. The CDR3 DNA follows: TGTGCCAGCAGTCGTCAAGGGAACTATGGCTACACCTTC.